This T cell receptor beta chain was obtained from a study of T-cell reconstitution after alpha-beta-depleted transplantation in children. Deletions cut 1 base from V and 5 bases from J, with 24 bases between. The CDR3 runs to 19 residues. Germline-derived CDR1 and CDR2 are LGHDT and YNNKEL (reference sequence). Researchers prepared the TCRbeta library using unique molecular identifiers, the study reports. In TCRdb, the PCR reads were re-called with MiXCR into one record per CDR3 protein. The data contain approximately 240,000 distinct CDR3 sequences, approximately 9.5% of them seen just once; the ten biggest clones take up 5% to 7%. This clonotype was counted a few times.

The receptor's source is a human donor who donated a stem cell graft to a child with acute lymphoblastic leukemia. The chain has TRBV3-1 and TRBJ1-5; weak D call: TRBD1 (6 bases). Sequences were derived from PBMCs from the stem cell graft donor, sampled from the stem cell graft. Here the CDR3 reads CASSQAHPETYRVHQPQHF. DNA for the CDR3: TGTGCCAGCAGCCAAGCCCACCCAGAAACTTACAGGGTCCATCAGCCCCAGCATTTT.